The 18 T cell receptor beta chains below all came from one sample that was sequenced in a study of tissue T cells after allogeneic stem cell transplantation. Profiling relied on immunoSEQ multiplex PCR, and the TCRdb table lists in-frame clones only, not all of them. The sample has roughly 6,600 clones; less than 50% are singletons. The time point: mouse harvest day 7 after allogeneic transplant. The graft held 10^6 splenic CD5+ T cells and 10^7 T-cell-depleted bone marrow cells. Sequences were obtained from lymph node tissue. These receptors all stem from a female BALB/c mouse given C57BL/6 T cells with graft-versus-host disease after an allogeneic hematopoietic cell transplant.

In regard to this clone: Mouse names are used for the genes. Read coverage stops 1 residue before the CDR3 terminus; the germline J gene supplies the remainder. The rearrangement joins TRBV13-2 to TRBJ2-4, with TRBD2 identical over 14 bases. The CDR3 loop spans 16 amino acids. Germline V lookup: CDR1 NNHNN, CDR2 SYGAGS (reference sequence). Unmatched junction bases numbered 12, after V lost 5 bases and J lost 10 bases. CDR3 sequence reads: CASGTGTGGAPYPLYF. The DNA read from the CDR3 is TGTGCCAGCGGCACCGGGACTGGGGGGGCGCCATACCCCTTGTAC.

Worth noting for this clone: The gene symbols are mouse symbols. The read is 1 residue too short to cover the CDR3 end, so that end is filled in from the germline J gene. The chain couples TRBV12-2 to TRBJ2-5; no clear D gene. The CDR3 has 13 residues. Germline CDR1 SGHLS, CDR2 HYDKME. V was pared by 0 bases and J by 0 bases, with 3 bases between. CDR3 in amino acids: CASSLRNQDTQYF. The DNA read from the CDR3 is TGTGCCAGCTCTCTCAGAAACCAAGACACCCAGTAC. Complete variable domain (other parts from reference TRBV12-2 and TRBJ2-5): NSGVVQSPRYIIKGKGERSILKCIPISGHLSVAWYQQTQGQELKFFIQHYDKMERDKGNLPSRFSVQQFDDYHSEMNMSALELEDSAVYFCASSLRNQDTQYFGPGTRLLVL.

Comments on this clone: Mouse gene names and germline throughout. The chain's CDR3 is CASSLFAEDTQYF. The CDR3 DNA, read in part, is TGTGCAAGCAGCTTATTCGCAGAAGACACCCAGTAC. V gene TRBV16 combines with J gene TRBJ2-5; D gene unclear. The read gets to within 1 residue of the CDR3 end, and the germline J gene fills in the rest. V lost 2 bases to trimming and J lost 4 bases, with 7 bases between them. Germline values: CDR1 SGHSA, CDR2 FRNQAP. The CDR3 sequence is 13 residues long.

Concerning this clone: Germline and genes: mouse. CDR3 amino acids: CASSGWGYAEQFF. The CDR3 bases that were read are TGTGCCAGCAGCGGATGGGGCTATGCTGAGCAGTTC. V gene TRBV26 combines with J gene TRBJ2-1; a weak D match, TRBD2 (5 bases). The read halts 1 residue ahead of the CDR3 end, with the missing end drawn from the germline J gene. Germline CDR1 KGHPV, CDR2 FQNQEV (reference sequence). Trimming took off 6 bases at V and 3 bases at J, with 9 bases between the two ends. This CDR3 has 13 residues.

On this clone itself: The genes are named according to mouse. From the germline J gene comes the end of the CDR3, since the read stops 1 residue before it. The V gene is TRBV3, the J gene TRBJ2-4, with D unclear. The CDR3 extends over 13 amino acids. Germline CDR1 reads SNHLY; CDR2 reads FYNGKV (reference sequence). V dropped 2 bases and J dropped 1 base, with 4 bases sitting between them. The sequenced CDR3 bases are TGTGCCAGCAGCTTAAGGGGTCAAAACACCTTGTAC. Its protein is CASSLRGQNTLY. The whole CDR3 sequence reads CASSLRGQNTLYF.

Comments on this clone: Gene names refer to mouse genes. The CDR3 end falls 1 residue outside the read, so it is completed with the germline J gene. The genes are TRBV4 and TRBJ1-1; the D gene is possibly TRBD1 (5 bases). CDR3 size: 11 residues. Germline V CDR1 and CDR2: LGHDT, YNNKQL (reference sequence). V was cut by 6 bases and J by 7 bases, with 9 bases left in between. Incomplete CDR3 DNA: TGTGCCAGCAGTTACAGGATAGAAGTCTTC. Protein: CASSYRIEVF. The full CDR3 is CASSYRIEVFF.

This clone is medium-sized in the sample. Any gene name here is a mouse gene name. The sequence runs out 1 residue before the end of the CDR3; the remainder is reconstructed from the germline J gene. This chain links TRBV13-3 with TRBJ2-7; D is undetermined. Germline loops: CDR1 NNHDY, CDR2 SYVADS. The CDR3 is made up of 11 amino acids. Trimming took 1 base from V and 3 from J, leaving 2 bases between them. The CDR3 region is CASSDYYEQYF. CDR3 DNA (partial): TGTGCCAGCAGTGATTACTATGAACAGTAC.

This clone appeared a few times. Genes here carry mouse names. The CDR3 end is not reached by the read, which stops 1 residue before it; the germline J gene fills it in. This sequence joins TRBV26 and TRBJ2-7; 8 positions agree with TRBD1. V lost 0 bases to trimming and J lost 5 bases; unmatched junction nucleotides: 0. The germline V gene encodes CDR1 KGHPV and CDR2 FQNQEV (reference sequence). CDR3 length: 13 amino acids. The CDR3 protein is CASSLSDRDEQYF. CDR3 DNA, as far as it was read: TGTGCCAGCAGTCTGTCGGACAGGGATGAACAGTAC.

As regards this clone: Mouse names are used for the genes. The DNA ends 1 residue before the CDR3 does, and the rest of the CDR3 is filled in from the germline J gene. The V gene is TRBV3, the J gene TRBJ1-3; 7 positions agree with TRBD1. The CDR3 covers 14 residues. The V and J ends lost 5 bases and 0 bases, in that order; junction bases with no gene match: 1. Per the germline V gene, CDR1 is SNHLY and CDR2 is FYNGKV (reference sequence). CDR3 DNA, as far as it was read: TGTGCCAGCAGCAGACAGGGTTCTGGAAATACGCTCTAT. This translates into CASSRQGSGNTLY. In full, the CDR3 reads CASSRQGSGNTLYF. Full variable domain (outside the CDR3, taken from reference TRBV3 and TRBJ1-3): GPKVLQIPSHQIIDMGQMVTLNCDPVSNHLYFYWYKQILGQQMEFLVNFYNGKVMEKSKLFKDQFSVERPDGSYFTLKIQPTALEDSAVYFCASSRQGSGNTLYFGEGSRLIVV.

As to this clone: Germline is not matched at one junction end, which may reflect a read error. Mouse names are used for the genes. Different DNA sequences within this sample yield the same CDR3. Incomplete CDR3 DNA: TGTGCCAGTAGTCTGCTCAAAAACACAGAAGTCTTC. It encodes CASSLLKNTEVF. The CDR3 in its entirety is CASSLLKNTEVFF. The V call is TRBV26, the J call TRBJ1-1, with D unresolved. The read comes to an end 1 residue before the CDR3 does, leaving the germline J gene to fill in the end. The CDR3 is 13 residues long. Germline values: CDR1 KGHPV, CDR2 FQNQEV (reference sequence). Full variable domain (outside the CDR3, taken from reference TRBV26 and TRBJ1-1): NSKVIQTPRYLVKGQGQKAKMRCIPEKGHPVVFWYQQNKNNEFKFLINFQNQEVLQQIDMTEKRFSAECPSNSPCSLEIQSSEAGDSALYLCASSLLKNTEVFFGKGTRLTVV.

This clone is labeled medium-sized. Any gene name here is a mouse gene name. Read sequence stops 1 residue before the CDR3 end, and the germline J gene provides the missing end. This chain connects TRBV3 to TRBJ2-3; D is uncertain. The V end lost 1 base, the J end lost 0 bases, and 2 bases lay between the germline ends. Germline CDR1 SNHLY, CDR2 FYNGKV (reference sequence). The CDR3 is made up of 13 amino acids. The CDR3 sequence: CASSLDSAETLYF. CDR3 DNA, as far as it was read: TGTGCCAGCAGCTTAGACAGTGCAGAAACGCTGTAT. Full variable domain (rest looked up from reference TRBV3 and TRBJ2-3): GPKVLQIPSHQIIDMGQMVTLNCDPVSNHLYFYWYKQILGQQMEFLVNFYNGKVMEKSKLFKDQFSVERPDGSYFTLKIQPTALEDSAVYFCASSLDSAETLYFGSGTRLTVL.

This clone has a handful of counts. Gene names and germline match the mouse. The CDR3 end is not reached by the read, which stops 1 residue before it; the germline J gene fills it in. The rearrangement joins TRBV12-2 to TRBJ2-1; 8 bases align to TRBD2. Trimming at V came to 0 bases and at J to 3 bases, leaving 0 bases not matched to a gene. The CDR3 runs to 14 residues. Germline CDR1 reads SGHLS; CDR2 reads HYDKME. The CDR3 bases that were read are TGTGCCAGCTCTCTCACTGGGGGCTATGCTGAGCAGTTC. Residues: CASSLTGGYAEQF. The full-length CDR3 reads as CASSLTGGYAEQFF.

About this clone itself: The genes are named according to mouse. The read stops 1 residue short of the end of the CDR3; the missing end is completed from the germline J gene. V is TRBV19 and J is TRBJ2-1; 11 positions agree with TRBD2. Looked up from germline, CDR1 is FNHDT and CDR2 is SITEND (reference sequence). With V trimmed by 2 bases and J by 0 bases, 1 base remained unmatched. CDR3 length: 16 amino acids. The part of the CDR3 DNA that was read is TGTGCCAGCAGTATGGGACTGGGGGTTAACTATGCTGAGCAGTTC. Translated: CASSMGLGVNYAEQF. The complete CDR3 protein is CASSMGLGVNYAEQFF.

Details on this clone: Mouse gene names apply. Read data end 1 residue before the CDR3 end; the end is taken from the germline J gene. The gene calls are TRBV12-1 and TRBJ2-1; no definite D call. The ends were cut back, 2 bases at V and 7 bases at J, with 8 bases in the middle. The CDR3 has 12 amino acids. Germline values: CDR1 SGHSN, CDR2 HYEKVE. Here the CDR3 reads CASSPAGAEQFF. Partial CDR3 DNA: TGTGCCAGCTCTCCCGCGGGGGCTGAGCAGTTC.

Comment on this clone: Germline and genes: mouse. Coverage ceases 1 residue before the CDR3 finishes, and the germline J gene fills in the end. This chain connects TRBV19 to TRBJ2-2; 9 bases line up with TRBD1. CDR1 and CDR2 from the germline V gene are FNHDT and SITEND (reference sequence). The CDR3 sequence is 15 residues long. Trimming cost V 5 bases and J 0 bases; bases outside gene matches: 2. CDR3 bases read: TGTGCCAGCAGCGGGACAGGGTCAAACACCGGGCAGCTCTAC. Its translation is CASSGTGSNTGQLY. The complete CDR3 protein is CASSGTGSNTGQLYF.

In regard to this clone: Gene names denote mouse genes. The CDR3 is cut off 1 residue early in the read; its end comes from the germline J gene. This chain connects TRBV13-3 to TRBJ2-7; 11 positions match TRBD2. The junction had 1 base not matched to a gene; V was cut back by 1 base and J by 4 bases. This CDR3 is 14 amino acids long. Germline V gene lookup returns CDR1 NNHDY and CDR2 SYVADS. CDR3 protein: CASSDWDWGYEQYF. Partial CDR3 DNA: TGTGCCAGCAGTGATTGGGACTGGGGGTATGAACAGTAC.

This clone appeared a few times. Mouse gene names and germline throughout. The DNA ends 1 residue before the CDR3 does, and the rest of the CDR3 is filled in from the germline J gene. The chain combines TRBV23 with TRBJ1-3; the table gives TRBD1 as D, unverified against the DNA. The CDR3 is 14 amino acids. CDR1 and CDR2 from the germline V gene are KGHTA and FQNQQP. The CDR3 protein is CSSSRQGAGNTLYF. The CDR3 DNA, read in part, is TGCTCCAGCAGTCGACAGGGGGCTGGAAATACGCTCTAT.

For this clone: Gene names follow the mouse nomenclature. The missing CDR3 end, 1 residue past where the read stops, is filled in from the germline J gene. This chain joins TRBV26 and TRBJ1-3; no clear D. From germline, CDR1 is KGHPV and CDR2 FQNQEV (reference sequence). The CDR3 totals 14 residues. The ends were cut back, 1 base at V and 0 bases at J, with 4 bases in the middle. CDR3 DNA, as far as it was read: TGTGCCAGCAGTCTGTATAATTCTGGAAATACGCTCTAT. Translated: CASSLYNSGNTLY. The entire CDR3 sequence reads CASSLYNSGNTLYF. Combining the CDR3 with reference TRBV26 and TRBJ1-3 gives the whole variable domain NSKVIQTPRYLVKGQGQKAKMRCIPEKGHPVVFWYQQNKNNEFKFLINFQNQEVLQQIDMTEKRFSAECPSNSPCSLEIQSSEAGDSALYLCASSLYNSGNTLYFGEGSRLIVV.